The 28 T cell receptor beta chains below were found in one sample sequenced in a study of T cells after yellow fever vaccination. TCRdb analysed the 5' RACE reads with MiXCR anew, one entry per CDR3 protein. The table shows just over 300,000 distinct CDR3 sequences, with approximately 3.9% occurring only once. Sequencing used PBMCs, obtained on the day of the yellow fever booster vaccination. These receptors were collected from a man aged 18 to 29 who received the YFV17D yellow fever vaccine.

The DNA for the CDR3 is TGTGCCACCCGCTCCGGGACGGCGAACACCGGGGAGCTGTTTTTT. This encodes CATRSGTANTGELFF. The gene calls are TRBV6-6 and TRBJ2-2; TRBD1 or TRBD2 may be the D gene (5 bases each). Trimming stripped 10 bases from V and 0 bases from J, with 15 bases between. CDR1 is MNHNY and CDR2 is SVGAGI in the germline V gene (reference sequence). This CDR3 has 15 residues.

This clonotype has a count of ten or more. The chain links TRBV12-3 or TRBV12-4 to TRBJ1-5, with unresolved D. There are 15 residues in the CDR3. Trimming took off 5 bases at V and 4 bases at J, with 15 bases between the two ends. Here the CDR3 reads CASSPRFSGNQPQHF. CDR3 coding DNA: TGTGCCAGCAGTCCCCGTTTTTCAGGTAATCAGCCCCAGCATTTT.

This clonotype was found a few times. CDR3 nucleotides: TGTGCCAGCACCAACCACCCTCAAGAGACCCAGTACTTC. Amino acid sequence: CASTNHPQETQYF. The chain has TRBV7-2 and TRBJ2-5; the D is unclear. From germline, CDR1 is SGHTA and CDR2 FQGNSA. The CDR3 runs 13 residues. V dropped 7 bases and J dropped 2 bases, with 11 bases sitting between them.

Many counts were recorded for this clonotype. The rearrangement uses TRBV7-2 and TRBJ2-5; weak D call: TRBD1 (6 bases). The V gene lost 1 base and the J gene lost 4 bases, with 13 bases spanning the gap. The germline gives CDR1 SGHTA, CDR2 FQGNSA. The CDR3 runs 15 residues. The CDR3 sequence: CASSLVGAGGETQYF. The CDR3, as DNA: TGTGCCAGCAGCTTAGTGGGGGCGGGCGGAGAGACCCAGTACTTC.

This clonotype was seen just once. It may be a read error: a sequence one base away is much more abundant. J is TRBJ2-7 and V is TRBV7-8; D gene uncertain. This CDR3 has 15 residues. Trimming stripped 1 base from V and 0 bases from J, with 10 bases between. CDR1 SGHVS and CDR2 FQNEAQ come from the germline V gene. CDR3 region: CASSLGSRGSYEQYV. CDR3 sequence (DNA): TGTGCCAGCAGCTTAGGGTCCAGAGGCTCCTACGAGCAGTACGTC.

Many counts were recorded for this clonotype. The chain couples TRBV5-1 to TRBJ2-5; 7 nucleotides line up with TRBD2. This CDR3 has 14 amino acids. The V gene's germline CDR1 is SGHRS and CDR2 YFSETQ. The V segment lost 2 bases and the J segment 5 bases; nucleotides outside the gene matches: 6. CDR3 protein: CASSFGAGVETQYF. In DNA form, the CDR3 reads TGCGCCAGCAGCTTTGGTGCGGGAGTGGAGACCCAGTACTTC.

This clonotype was picked up a small number of times. J is TRBJ2-7 and V is TRBV7-7, with 7 nucleotides matching TRBD1. Germline assignment: CDR1 SSHAT and CDR2 FNYEAQ (reference sequence). The CDR3 is 12 residues long. The CDR3 loop reads CASSVDRYEQYV. For the CDR3, the DNA is TGTGCTAGCAGCGTGGACAGGTACGAGCAGTACGTC.

This clonotype has ten or more counts. V usage is TRBV7-9 and J usage is TRBJ1-1, with TRBD1 as a possible D gene (6 bases). The length of the CDR3 is 17 residues. Germline assignment: CDR1 SEHNR and CDR2 FQNEAQ (reference sequence). Between the trimmed V and J ends, which lost 5 bases and 0 bases, there was a span of 19 bases. DNA for the CDR3: TGTGCCAGCAGCCCCCCCGGGACAAGCAGAATGAACACTGAAGCTTTCTTT. Translation gives CASSPPGTSRMNTEAFF.

In its sample, this clonotype was seen many times. The CDR3 DNA follows: TGTGCCAGCAGCCTTAGCAGGGTCAGTGAGCAGTTCTTC. Its protein product is CASSLSRVSEQFF. The genes are TRBV6-2 or TRBV6-3 and TRBJ2-1; possible D gene TRBD1, 5 bases. The ends were cut back, 6 bases at V and 9 bases at J, with 15 bases in the middle. The length of the CDR3 is 13 residues. Germline V CDR1 and CDR2: MNHEY, SVGEGT.

This clonotype turned up a few times. This chain uses TRBV12-3 or TRBV12-4 with TRBJ1-2, with 8 bases lining up with TRBD1. The V segment lost 5 bases and the J segment 11 bases; nucleotides outside the gene matches: 13. The CDR3 totals 14 residues. The CDR3 reads CASSLQGGIKGYTF. The CDR3 region has the DNA TGTGCCAGCAGTCTACAGGGGGGAATAAAGGGATACACCTTC.

This clonotype appeared many times. The chain joins TRBV7-2 to TRBJ1-6, with a tentative D call TRBD1 (6 bases). The CDR3 runs 15 residues. V gave up 5 bases and J gave up 7 bases, with 15 bases separating them. Germline-derived CDR1 and CDR2 are SGHTA and FQGNSA. CDR3 amino acids: CASSTSGQLNSPLHF. CDR3 DNA sequence: TGTGCCAGCAGCACTTCAGGACAGTTAAATTCACCCCTCCACTTT.

This sequence joins TRBV5-1 and TRBJ1-6; a weak D match, TRBD1 (5 bases). V lost 4 bases to trimming and J lost 7 bases, with 12 bases between them. Germline V gene data show CDR1 as SGHRS and CDR2 as YFSETQ. This CDR3 region has 14 residues. CDR3 DNA sequence: TGCGCCAGCAGCACCGGGACGATGAATTCACCCCTCCACTTT. Residues: CASSTGTMNSPLHF.

V is TRBV24-1 and J is TRBJ2-3; D is unresolved. V was trimmed by 4 bases and J by 2 bases, leaving 9 bases between them. The CDR3 loop spans 14 amino acids. Germline lookup yields CDR1 KGHDR and CDR2 SFDVKD. The CDR3 DNA reads TGTGCCACCAGTGACCTTGGTTTCACAGATACGCAGTATTTT. It encodes CATSDLGFTDTQYF.

The V call is TRBV4-1, the J call TRBJ2-4; TRBD2 aligns across 10 bases. Germline V CDR1 and CDR2: MGHRA, YSYEKL. J lost 0 bases, V lost 3 bases, and 8 bases had no gene match. The CDR3 has 18 residues. The CDR3 loop is CASSQIGLAELAKNIQYF. Written as DNA, the CDR3 is TGCGCCAGCAGCCAGATTGGACTAGCGGAACTAGCCAAAAACATTCAGTACTTC.

This clonotype was observed at least ten times. This chain connects TRBV5-1 to TRBJ1-2; D remains unclear. This CDR3 spans 14 amino acids. The germline CDR1 and CDR2 sequences are SGHRS and YFSETQ. V gave up 4 bases and J gave up 8 bases, with 18 bases separating them. The CDR3 nucleotides read TGCGCCAGCAGCCCCTCGGTGGGATCTGGAGGCTACACCTTC. This encodes CASSPSVGSGGYTF.

This clonotype was seen at least ten times. The chain uses TRBV20-1 and TRBJ2-5, with D possibly being TRBD1 (6 bases). CDR1 is DFQATT, CDR2 SNEGSKA, per germline (reference sequence). The V and J ends lost 2 bases and 5 bases respectively, with 9 bases between them. The CDR3 runs to 12 residues. The CDR3 DNA reads as TGCAGTGCTAGAAGGGACAAGGAGACCCAGTACTTC. Its protein product is CSARRDKETQYF.

J is TRBJ2-7 and V is TRBV30; D uncertain. This CDR3 is built from 12 residues. CDR1 and CDR2 from the germline V gene are GTSNPN and SVGIG (reference sequence). Trimming shortened V by 2 bases and J by 7 bases, and 12 bases separated the two germline ends. The CDR3: CAWSPSGWEQYF. The CDR3 region has the DNA TGTGCCTGGAGTCCCTCTGGCTGGGAGCAGTACTTC.

This clonotype was counted at least ten times. This chain joins TRBV4-1 and TRBJ1-6; D is unresolved. Between the trimmed V and J ends, which lost 4 bases and 5 bases, there was a span of 12 bases. The germline V gene encodes CDR1 MGHRA and CDR2 YSYEKL. The CDR3 is 15 amino acids. CDR3 sequence: CASSRTATDNSPLHF. The CDR3 nucleotides are TGCGCCAGCAGCCGAACCGCGACGGATAATTCACCCCTCCACTTT.

The chain uses TRBV12-3 or TRBV12-4 and TRBJ1-2; 8 nucleotides line up with TRBD1. This CDR3 spans 14 amino acids. V was pared by 5 bases and J by 7 bases, with 9 bases of the junction left unmatched. The CDR3 here is CASSLENRGSGYTF. CDR3 DNA sequence: TGTGCCAGCAGTCTTGAGAACAGGGGGAGTGGCTACACCTTC.

This clonotype appeared many times. V gene TRBV6-5 combines with J gene TRBJ2-1; 8 nucleotides line up with TRBD2. The CDR3 runs to 14 residues. The germline CDR1 and CDR2 sequences are MNHEY and SVGAGI. Trimming removed 5 bases from V and 9 bases from J; junction bases left unmatched: 9. The CDR3 DNA reads TGTGCCAGCAGTCGGGGGGGCTCTGTCACTGAGCAGTTCTTC. Amino acid sequence: CASSRGGSVTEQFF.

This clonotype appeared many times. The J gene is TRBJ2-5, the V gene TRBV28, with 8 bases that match TRBD2. The CDR3 covers 15 residues. CDR1 and CDR2 (germline): MDHEN, SYDVKM. The V segment lost 3 bases and the J segment 4 bases; nucleotides outside the gene matches: 7. The CDR3 nucleotides are TGTGCCAGCAGTTTGAGTCGGGGGGGCCGAGAGACCCAGTACTTC. Translated: CASSLSRGGRETQYF.

This clonotype was counted at least ten times. The chain employs TRBV10-1 and TRBJ2-3, with D unclear. CDR1 WNHNN and CDR2 SYGVQD come from the germline V gene (reference sequence). Trimming left V 0 bases short and J 2 bases short, with 6 bases between. The CDR3 extends over 14 amino acids. CDR3 amino acids: CASSESPPTDTQYF. CDR3 bases: TGCGCCAGCAGTGAGTCGCCTCCCACAGATACGCAGTATTTT.

This clonotype has a handful of counts. This chain links TRBV4-3 with TRBJ2-5, with 7 nucleotides matching TRBD1. The CDR3 has 16 amino acids. Losses at the gene ends were 0 bases for V and 3 bases for J; bases not matched to a gene: 7. The germline CDR1 and CDR2 sequences are LGHNA and YSLEER. The CDR3 reads CASSQDVGQTEETQYF. The CDR3, as DNA: TGCGCCAGCAGCCAAGACGTGGGACAGACGGAAGAGACCCAGTACTTC.

This clonotype was counted many times. The chain has TRBV20-1 and TRBJ1-2, with D perhaps TRBD1 (5 bases). CDR3 size: 14 residues. Trimming left V 0 bases short and J 8 bases short, with 16 bases between. The germline V gene encodes CDR1 DFQATT and CDR2 SNEGSKA (reference sequence). The CDR3 coding sequence is TGCAGTGCTAGAGAAGGGAGGGGTATCGAAGGCTACACCTTC. Its translation: CSAREGRGIEGYTF.

This clonotype occurred many times. The genes are TRBV30 and TRBJ1-5; no clear D. Deletions cut 3 bases from V and 5 bases from J, with 14 bases between. CDR1 is GTSNPN, CDR2 SVGIG, per germline (reference sequence). The CDR3 covers 14 residues. The CDR3 DNA sequence: TGTGCCTGGAGCCGAGGGATGGGTCATCAGCCCCAGCATTTT. It encodes CAWSRGMGHQPQHF.

This clonotype was observed many times. The V call is TRBV7-9, the J call TRBJ1-1, with D perhaps TRBD1 (5 bases). Trimming pared 6 bases from V and 5 bases from J, leaving 16 bases between. CDR1 and CDR2 from the germline V gene are SEHNR and FQNEAQ (reference sequence). This CDR3 spans 14 amino acids. CDR3 nucleotides: TGTGCCAGCAGACCCGGTGGGGGTCGGACTGAAGCTTTCTTT. Translation: CASRPGGGRTEAFF.

A few counts support this clonotype. The chain uses TRBV12-3 or TRBV12-4 and TRBJ2-1; TRBD2 agrees at 8 bases. The CDR3 spans 16 residues. V dropped 3 bases and J dropped 0; count of bases not matched to a gene: 4. CDR3: CASSLGLVASYNEQFF. As DNA, the CDR3 is TGTGCCAGCAGTTTGGGACTAGTGGCCTCCTACAATGAGCAGTTCTTC.

This chain links TRBV24-1 with TRBJ2-1; 9 nucleotides agree with TRBD1. V shed 4 bases, J shed 5 bases, and the junction held 14 bases outside the gene matches. This CDR3 is 18 amino acids long. From germline, CDR1 is KGHDR and CDR2 SFDVKD. CDR3 nucleotide sequence: TGTGCCACCAGTGACTACGGCACCAACAGGGGGCAGAACAATGAGCAGTTCTTC. Translating it yields CATSDYGTNRGQNNEQFF.